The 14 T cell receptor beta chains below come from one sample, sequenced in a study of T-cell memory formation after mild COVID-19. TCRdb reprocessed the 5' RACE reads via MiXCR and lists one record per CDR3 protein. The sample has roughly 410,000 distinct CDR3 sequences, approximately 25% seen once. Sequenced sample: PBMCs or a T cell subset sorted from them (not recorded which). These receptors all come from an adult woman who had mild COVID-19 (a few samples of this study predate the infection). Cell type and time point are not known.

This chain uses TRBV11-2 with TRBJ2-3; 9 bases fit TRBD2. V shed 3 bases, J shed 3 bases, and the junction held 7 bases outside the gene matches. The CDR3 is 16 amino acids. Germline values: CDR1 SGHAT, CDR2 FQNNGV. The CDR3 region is CASSFRGGAITDTQYF. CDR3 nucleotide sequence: TGTGCCAGCAGCTTCCGCGGGGGGGCCATAACAGATACGCAGTATTTT.

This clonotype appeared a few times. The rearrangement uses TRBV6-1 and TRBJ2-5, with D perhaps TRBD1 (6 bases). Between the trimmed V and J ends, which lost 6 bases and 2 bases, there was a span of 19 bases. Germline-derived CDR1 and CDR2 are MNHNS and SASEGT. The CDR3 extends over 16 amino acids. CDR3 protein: CASRNLVTGRQETQYF. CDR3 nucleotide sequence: TGTGCCAGCAGAAATCTTGTGACAGGAAGACAAGAGACCCAGTACTTC.

This CDR3 reads CASSLAFWQATDTQYF. DNA of the CDR3: TGTGCCAGCAGCTTAGCGTTCTGGCAAGCGACAGATACGCAGTATTTT. V and J are TRBV7-6 and TRBJ2-3; D uncertain. Trimming took 0 bases from V and 3 from J, leaving 13 bases between them. Germline CDR1 reads SGHVS; CDR2 reads FNYEAQ. The CDR3 is 16 amino acids.

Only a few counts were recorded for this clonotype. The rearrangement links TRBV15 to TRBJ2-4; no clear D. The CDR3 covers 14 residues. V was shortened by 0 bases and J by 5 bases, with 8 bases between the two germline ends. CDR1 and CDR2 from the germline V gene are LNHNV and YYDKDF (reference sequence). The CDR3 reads CATSRDLPENIQYF. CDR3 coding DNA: TGTGCCACCAGCAGAGATCTTCCTGAAAACATTCAGTACTTC.

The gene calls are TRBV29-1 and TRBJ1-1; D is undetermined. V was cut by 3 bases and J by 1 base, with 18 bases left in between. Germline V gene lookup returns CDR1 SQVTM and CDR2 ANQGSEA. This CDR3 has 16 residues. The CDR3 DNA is TGCAGCGTTGACGGTCAATGGGTAAGGACGAACACTGAAGCTTTCTTT. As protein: CSVDGQWVRTNTEAFF.

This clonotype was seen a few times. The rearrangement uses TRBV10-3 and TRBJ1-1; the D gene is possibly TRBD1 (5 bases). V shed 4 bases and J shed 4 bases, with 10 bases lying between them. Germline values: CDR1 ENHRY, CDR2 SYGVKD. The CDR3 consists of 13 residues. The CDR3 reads CAISGAGGTEAFF. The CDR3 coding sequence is TGTGCCATCAGTGGGGCTGGGGGCACTGAAGCTTTCTTT.

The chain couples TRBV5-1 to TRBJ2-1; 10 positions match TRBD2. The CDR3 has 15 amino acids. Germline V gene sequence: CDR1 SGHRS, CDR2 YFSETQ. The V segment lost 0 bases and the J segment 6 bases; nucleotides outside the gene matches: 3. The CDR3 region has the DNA TGCGCCAGCAGCTTGGAAGGACTAGCGGTCAATGAGCAGTTCTTC. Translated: CASSLEGLAVNEQFF.

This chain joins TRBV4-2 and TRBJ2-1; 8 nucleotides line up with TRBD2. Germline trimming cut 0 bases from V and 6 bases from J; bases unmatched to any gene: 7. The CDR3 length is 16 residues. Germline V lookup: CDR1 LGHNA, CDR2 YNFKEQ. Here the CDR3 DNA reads TGTGCCAGCAGCCAAGAACTGGCGGGGGGCCCCAATGAGCAGTTCTTC. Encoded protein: CASSQELAGGPNEQFF.

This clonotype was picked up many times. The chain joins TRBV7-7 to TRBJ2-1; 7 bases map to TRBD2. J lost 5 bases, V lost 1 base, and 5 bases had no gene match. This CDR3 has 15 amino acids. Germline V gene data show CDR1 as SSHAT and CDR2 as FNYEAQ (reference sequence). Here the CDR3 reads CASSLGRGGHNEQFF. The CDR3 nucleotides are TGTGCCAGCAGCTTAGGGCGCGGGGGACACAATGAGCAGTTCTTC.

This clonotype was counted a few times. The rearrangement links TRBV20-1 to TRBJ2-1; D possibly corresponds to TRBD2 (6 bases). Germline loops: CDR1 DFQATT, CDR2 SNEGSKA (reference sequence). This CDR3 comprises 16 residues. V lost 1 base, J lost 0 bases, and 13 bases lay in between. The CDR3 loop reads CSARGRDSASYNEQFF. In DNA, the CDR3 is TGCAGTGCTAGAGGCCGGGACTCCGCCTCCTACAATGAGCAGTTCTTC.

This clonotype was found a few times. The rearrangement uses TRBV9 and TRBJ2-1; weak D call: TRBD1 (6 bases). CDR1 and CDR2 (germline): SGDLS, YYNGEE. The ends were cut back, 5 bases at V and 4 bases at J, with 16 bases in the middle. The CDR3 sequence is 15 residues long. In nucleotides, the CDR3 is TGTGCCAGCAGAAAACAGGGAGCCGGATACAATGAGCAGTTCTTC. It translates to CASRKQGAGYNEQFF.

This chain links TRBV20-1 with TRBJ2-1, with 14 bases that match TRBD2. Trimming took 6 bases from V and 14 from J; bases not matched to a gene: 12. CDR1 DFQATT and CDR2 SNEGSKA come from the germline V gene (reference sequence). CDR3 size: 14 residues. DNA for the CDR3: TGCAGTGCCAGTAAAGCCGGGACTAGCGGGGGCAAGTTCTTC. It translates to CSASKAGTSGGKFF.

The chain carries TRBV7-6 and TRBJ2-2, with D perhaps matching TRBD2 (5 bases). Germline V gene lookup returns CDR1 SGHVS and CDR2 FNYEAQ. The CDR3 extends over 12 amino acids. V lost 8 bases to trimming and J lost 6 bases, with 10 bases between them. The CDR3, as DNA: TGTGCCAGCGGGAGTCGCGCCGGGGAGCTGTTTTTT. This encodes CASGSRAGELFF.

CDR3 region: CASSFGPGTLQYF. In DNA form, the CDR3 reads TGTGCCAGCAGTTTTGGGCCCGGGACTCTTCAGTACTTC. J is TRBJ2-7 and V is TRBV12-3 or TRBV12-4; weak D call: TRBD2 (6 bases). There are 13 residues in the CDR3. V gave up 3 bases and J gave up 10 bases, with 16 bases separating them.